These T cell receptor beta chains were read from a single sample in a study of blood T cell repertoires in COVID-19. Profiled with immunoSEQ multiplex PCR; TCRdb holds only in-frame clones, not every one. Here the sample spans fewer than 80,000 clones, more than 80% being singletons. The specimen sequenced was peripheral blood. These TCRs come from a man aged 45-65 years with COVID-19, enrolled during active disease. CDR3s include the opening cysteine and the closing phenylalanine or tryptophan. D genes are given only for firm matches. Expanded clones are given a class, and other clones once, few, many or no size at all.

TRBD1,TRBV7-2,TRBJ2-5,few,TGTGCCAGCAGCTTAAGGGGCCCGGGACAGGGGGCTCGGGAGACCCAGTACTTC,CASSLRGPGQGARETQYF
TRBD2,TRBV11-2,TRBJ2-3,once,TGTGCCAGCAGCTTAACTAGCGGGGGGGCAGCAGATACGCAGTATTTT,CASSLTSGGAADTQYF
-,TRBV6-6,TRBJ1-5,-,TGTGCCAGCAGTTACTCGGGACAATCCTACAATCAGCCCCAGCATTTT,CASSYSGQSYNQPQHF
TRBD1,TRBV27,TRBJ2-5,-,TGTGCCAGCAGTTCATTAAACAGGGGTTTGGAGACCCAGTACTTC,CASSSLNRGLETQYF
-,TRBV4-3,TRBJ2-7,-,TGCGCCAGCAGCCAAGGAGGGGGCTACGAGCAGTACTTC,CASSQGGGYEQYF
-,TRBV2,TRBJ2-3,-,TGTGCCACCAGGGGGGGGGAAGAAGGGACGCAGTATTTT,CATRGGEEGTQYF
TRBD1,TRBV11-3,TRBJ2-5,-,TGTGCCAGCAGCTCGGGACAGGGGGCCGGAGAGACCCAGTACTTC,CASSSGQGAGETQYF
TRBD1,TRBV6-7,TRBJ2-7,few,TGTGCCAGCAAGGGGGGACAGGGAGACTCCTACGAGCAGTACTTC,CASKGGQGDSYEQYF
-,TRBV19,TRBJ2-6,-,TGTGCCAGTAGTATAGTTTCGGGGAGTGCTGGGGCCAACGTCCTGACTTTC,CASSIVSGSAGANVLTF
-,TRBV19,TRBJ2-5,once,TGTGCCAGTAGTATAGGCAGGTACCAAGAGACCCAGTACTTC,CASSIGRYQETQYF
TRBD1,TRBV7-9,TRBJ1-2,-,TGTGCCAGCAGCCTGGGACAGGGGTATGGCTACACCTTC,CASSLGQGYGYTF
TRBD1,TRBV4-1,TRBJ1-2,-,TGCGCCAGCAGCGACGGGACAGGAAAGAACTATGGCTACACCTTC,CASSDGTGKNYGYTF
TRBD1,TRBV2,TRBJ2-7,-,TGTGCCAGCTCTAGACAGGGGGCCACCTACGAGCAGTACTTC,CASSRQGATYEQYF
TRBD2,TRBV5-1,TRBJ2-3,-,TGCGCCAGCAGCCCGGGACTAGCGGGGGGAACAGATACGCAGTATTTT,CASSPGLAGGTDTQYF
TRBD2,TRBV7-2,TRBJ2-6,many,TGTGCCAGCAGCTCTAGCGGGGGAAGATCTGGGGCCAACGTCCTGACTTTC,CASSSSGGRSGANVLTF
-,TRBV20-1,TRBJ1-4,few,TGCAGTGCTAGTTCCGGGGAAGGTACTGAAAAACTGTTTTTT,CSASSGEGTEKLFF
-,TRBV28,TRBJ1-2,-,TGTGCCATTACGGGACTCACCCATGGCTACACCTTC,CAITGLTHGYTF
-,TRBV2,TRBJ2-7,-,TGTGCCAGCAGTACGCAGGGCGAGCAGTACTTC,CASSTQGEQYF
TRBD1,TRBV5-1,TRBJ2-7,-,TGCGCCAGCAGCAAAGGATTCTTCTTAGCGGGACAGGGGGCGCGAAGCTCCTACGAGCAGTACTTC,CASSKGFFLAGQGARSSYEQYF
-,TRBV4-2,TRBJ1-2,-,TGTGCCAGCAGCCAAGATGGGCTGACCAACTATGGCTACACCTTC,CASSQDGLTNYGYTF
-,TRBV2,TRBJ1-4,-,TGTGCCAGCAGTGACGGACAGCGAGAAGAAAAACTGTTTTTT,CASSDGQREEKLFF
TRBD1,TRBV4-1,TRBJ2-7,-,TGCGCCAGCAGCCCGACAGGGGACGAGCAGTACTTC,CASSPTGDEQYF
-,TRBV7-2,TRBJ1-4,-,TGTGCCAGCAGCAAATTCACAGGCTCAACTAATGAAAAACTGTTTTTT,CASSKFTGSTNEKLFF
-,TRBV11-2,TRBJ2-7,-,TGTGCCAGCAGCACAGTGAGGCTAGCTCTCTACGAGCAGTACTTC,CASSTVRLALYEQYF
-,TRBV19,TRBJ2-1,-,TGTGCCAGTAGTTCGGGGATGACAATCAATGAGCAGTTCTTC,CASSSGMTINEQFF
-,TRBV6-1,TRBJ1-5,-,TGTGCCAGCAGTTCGGAGAGGGGCAATCAGCCCCAGCATTTT,CASSSERGNQPQHF